The entry that follows covers one T cell receptor beta chain sequence. Antigen: not known. V lost 3 bases to trimming and J lost 2 bases, with 14 bases between them. CDR3 length: 15 amino acids. CDR1 and CDR2 from the germline V gene are MDHEN and SYDVKM. Preparation of the TCRbeta library used unique molecular identifiers. Each CDR3 protein is one row after TCRdb ran MiXCR on the PCR reads. Among around 270,000 distinct CDR3 sequences, over 9.5% were seen once, and the ten largest hold about 8%. These data belong to a study of T-cell reconstitution after alpha-beta-depleted transplantation in children. Findings and limits, study-wide: For some patients, TCRbeta diversity was high at day 60 because of recipient T cells and thymic progenitors that survived. Several hundred graft clones that had expanded were reportedly the source of alpha-beta T cells about two months after transplant. Counts and diversity of T cells one year after transplant came mostly from newly produced T cells.

Source: PBMCs, taken before TCRalphabeta/CD19-depleted stem cell transplant. The chain employs TRBV28 and TRBJ2-7; D not resolved. The source of this sequence is a boy younger than two with acute myeloid leukemia, due to receive a stem cell transplant. CDR3 sequence (DNA): TGTGCCAGCAGTTTCCCCTTTGCCGGTACCTACGAGCAGTACTTC. Translation: CASSFPFAGTYEQYF.